The 13 T cell receptor beta chains given below trace back to one sample, sequenced in a study of blood T cell repertoires in COVID-19. Libraries were prepared by immunoSEQ multiplex PCR; TCRdb keeps only in-frame clonotypes and omits some of them. The repertoire has some 290,000 clones, about nine tenths of them found once; the top ten carry 9.5% to 15%. The sample comprised peripheral blood. The receptors here all came from a woman aged 25 to 39 with COVID-19, enrolled during active disease.

CDR3 loop: CASSPLSSSGGSTDTQYF. For the CDR3, the DNA is TGTGCCAGCTCACCACTTAGTTCTAGCGGGGGAAGCACAGATACGCAGTATTTT. The chain is built from TRBV18 and TRBJ2-3, with 10 bases fitting TRBD2. Germline loops: CDR1 KGHSH, CDR2 LQKENI. The length of the CDR3 is 18 residues. After removal of 1 base from V and 0 bases from J, the junction contained 7 bases not matched to a gene.

CDR3 residues: CASSLGLAGTDTQYF. In nucleotides, the CDR3 is TGTGCCAGCAGCTTGGGACTAGCGGGCACAGATACGCAGTATTTT. This chain connects TRBV5-6 to TRBJ2-3, with 9 nucleotides matching TRBD2. V lost 0 bases, J lost 1 base, and 0 bases stayed unmatched. The germline gives CDR1 SGHDT, CDR2 YYEEEE. The CDR3 covers 15 residues. The full variable domain, in which reference TRBV5-6 and TRBJ2-3 provide the parts outside the CDR3, is DAGVTQSPTHLIKTRGQQVTLRCSPKSGHDTVSWYQQALGQGPQFIFQYYEEEERQRGNFPDRFSGHQFPNYSSELNVNALLLGDSALYLCASSLGLAGTDTQYFGPGTRLTVL.

This clone turned up a few times. This chain joins TRBV10-3 and TRBJ1-5; perhaps TRBD1 as D (6 bases). Per germline, CDR1 ENHRY and CDR2 SYGVKD. The CDR3 is 16 residues long. V gave up 3 bases and J gave up 2 bases, with 14 bases separating them. The CDR3 DNA reads as TGTGCCATCAGTGACCCCGGACAGTCCCGCAATCAGCCCCAGCATTTT. This sequence encodes CAISDPGQSRNQPQHF.

This chain uses TRBV7-6 with TRBJ1-1; 8 bases fit TRBD1. The CDR3 sequence is 14 residues long. Germline trimming cut 0 bases from V and 8 bases from J; bases unmatched to any gene: 5. In germline, CDR1 is SGHVS, CDR2 FNYEAQ. The DNA of the CDR3 is TGTGCCAGCAGCTTAGCAGGACAGGGCTCCGAAGCTTTCTTT. Protein: CASSLAGQGSEAFF.

This chain uses TRBV27 with TRBJ1-5; 7 positions agree with TRBD1. The J segment lost 6 bases and the V segment lost 5 bases, leaving 10 bases of the junction unmatched. CDR1 MNHEY and CDR2 SMNVEV come from the germline V gene (reference sequence). The CDR3 consists of 15 residues. CDR3 coding DNA: TGTGCCAGCAGTCTTATCCCCGACAGGGCTCAGCCCCAGCATTTT. It specifies CASSLIPDRAQPQHF.

This chain links TRBV7-8 with TRBJ1-1; D gene uncertain. Germline CDR1 SGHVS, CDR2 FQNEAQ. The CDR3 extends over 13 amino acids. Trimming removed 1 base from V and 4 bases from J, with 7 bases in between. CDR3 amino acids: CASSLGGRTEAFF. The CDR3 nucleotides are TGTGCCAGCAGCTTAGGAGGGCGCACTGAAGCTTTCTTT.

A note on this clone: Different DNA sequences within this sample yield the same CDR3. The chain combines TRBV9 with TRBJ2-7; 7 bases are shared with TRBD1. Germline CDR1 is SGDLS and CDR2 is YYNGEE. The V gene end was trimmed by 2 bases and the J gene end by 1 base; junction bases not matched to a gene: 3. The CDR3 spans 14 residues. The CDR3 DNA reads TGTGCCAGCAGCGTGGGGGACAGTTCCTACGAGCAGTACTTC. Amino acid sequence: CASSVGDSSYEQYF. Full variable domain (remainder filled in from reference TRBV9 and TRBJ2-7): DSGVTQTPKHLITATGQRVTLRCSPRSGDLSVYWYQQSLDQGLQFLIQYYNGEERAKGNILERFSAQQFPDLHSELNLSSLELGDSALYFCASSVGDSSYEQYFGPGTRLTVT.

The genes are TRBV13 and TRBJ2-1; maybe TRBD2 (5 bases). Deletions cut 4 bases from V and 5 bases from J, with 6 bases between. CDR3 length equals 12 residues. Germline-derived CDR1 and CDR2 are PRHDT and FYEKMQ (reference sequence). In DNA, the CDR3 is TGTGCCAGCAGCTCCGGGAACAATGAGCAGTTCTTC. This gives the protein CASSSGNNEQFF.

This chain joins TRBV27 and TRBJ1-2, with 7 bases identical to TRBD1. The CDR3 has 13 residues. Germline V lookup: CDR1 MNHEY, CDR2 SMNVEV (reference sequence). Trimming removed 4 bases from V and 3 bases from J; junction bases left unmatched: 2. The CDR3: CASSSGQYYGYTF. The CDR3 coding sequence is TGTGCCAGCAGTTCGGGACAGTACTATGGCTACACCTTC.

The V and J genes are TRBV18 and TRBJ2-1; D unresolved. Trimming took off 6 bases at V and 6 bases at J, with 12 bases between the two ends. The CDR3 extends over 13 amino acids. CDR1 and CDR2 from the germline V gene are KGHSH and LQKENI. Here the CDR3 reads CASSYSPVNEQFF. Written as DNA, the CDR3 is TGTGCCAGCTCCTATTCCCCCGTCAATGAGCAGTTCTTC.

The rearrangement uses TRBV18 and TRBJ2-7, with D perhaps TRBD2 (6 bases). Germline V gives CDR1 KGHSH, CDR2 LQKENI. The V gene lost 3 bases and the J gene lost 4 bases, with 13 bases spanning the gap. CDR3 size: 14 residues. The DNA for the CDR3 is TGTGCCAGCTCACCGATGGGGGGTGAATACGAGCAGTACTTC. This gives the protein CASSPMGGEYEQYF. The whole variable domain, remainder taken from reference TRBV18 and TRBJ2-7, is NAGVMQNPRHLVRRRGQEARLRCSPMKGHSHVYWYRQLPEEGLKFMVYLQKENIIDESGMPKERFSAEFPKEGPSILRIQQVVRGDSAAYFCASSPMGGEYEQYFGPGTRLTVT.

Only one count was recorded for this clone. The chain has TRBV5-1 and TRBJ2-7, with 11 bases identical to TRBD2. CDR1 and CDR2 from the germline V gene are SGHRS and YFSETQ. The J segment lost 0 bases and the V segment lost 2 bases, leaving 1 base of the junction unmatched. This CDR3 spans 15 amino acids. CDR3 region: CASSFLAGGSYEQYF. DNA for the CDR3: TGCGCCAGCAGCTTCCTAGCGGGGGGCTCCTACGAGCAGTACTTC.

The V gene is TRBV2, the J gene TRBJ2-4; 15 bases are a match to TRBD2. Per the germline V gene, CDR1 is SNHLY and CDR2 is FYNNEI. The CDR3 is made up of 18 amino acids. The J segment lost 2 bases and the V segment lost 6 bases, leaving 8 bases of the junction unmatched. The CDR3 DNA follows: TGTGCCAGCAGGGGACTAGCGGGGGGCTCAGGCTCCAAAAACATTCAGTACTTC. Translation gives CASRGLAGGSGSKNIQYF.